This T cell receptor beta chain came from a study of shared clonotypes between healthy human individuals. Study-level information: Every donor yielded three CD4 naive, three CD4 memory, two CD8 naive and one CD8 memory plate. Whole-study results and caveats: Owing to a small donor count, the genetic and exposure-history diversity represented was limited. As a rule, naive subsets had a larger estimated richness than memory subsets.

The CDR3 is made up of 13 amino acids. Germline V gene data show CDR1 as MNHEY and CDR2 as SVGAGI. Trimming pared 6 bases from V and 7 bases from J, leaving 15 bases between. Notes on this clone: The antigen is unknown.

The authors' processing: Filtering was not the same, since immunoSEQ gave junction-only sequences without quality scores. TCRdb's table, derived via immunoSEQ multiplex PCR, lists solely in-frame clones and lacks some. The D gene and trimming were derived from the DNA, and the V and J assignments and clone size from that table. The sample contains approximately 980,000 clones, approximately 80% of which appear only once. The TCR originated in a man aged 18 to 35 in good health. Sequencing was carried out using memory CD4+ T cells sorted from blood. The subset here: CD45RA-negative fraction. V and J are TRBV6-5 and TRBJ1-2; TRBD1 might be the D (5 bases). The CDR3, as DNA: TGTGCCAGCAGCGACCGGGCGGGGCCTGGCTACACCTTC. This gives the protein CASSDRAGPGYTF.